Given below is one TCR beta chain in context. Its antigen target is currently unknown. Base-call qualities are not available, and no considerably larger clone is one nucleotide away. This record belongs to a study of cytomegalovirus exposure and HLA in healthy donors (dated by TCRdb to the late 2010s). As for the study more broadly: An earlier analysis of more than 550 of the donors reported 250 to 300 Gb of sequence data and 95 million to 140 million unique TCR beta sequences obtained from about 180 million T cells. Around 320 gigabases of sequencing data and tens of millions of unique TCR sequences were included in an early release covering 550 to 650 HLA-typed donors. Of the roughly 400 genotyped donors, less than 90% were placed in the genetic ancestry cluster associated with self-reported Caucasian donors. The study aimed to test whether cataloging public T cell receptors could reveal signatures of past pathogen exposure. The study used immunosequencing to profile the T cell repertoires of about 670 subjects and linked those repertoires to cytomegalovirus serostatus. Besides the first cohort of 666 subjects, a separate validation cohort made up of over a hundred different subjects was used. To predict cytomegalovirus infection status, the study combined high-throughput TCR immunosequencing, statistical association of individual TCRs with disease status, and machine learning. To study patterns of TCR occurrence, a later analysis re-analyzed previously published TCR beta repertoires from 666 donors and added high-resolution HLA genotyping. Rather than using new phenotypic data, the later analysis identified candidate immune exposures from TCR beta sequences and from how often those sequences occurred across donors. An earlier analysis of 500 to 750 of the donors applied high-throughput TCR beta sequencing to assess whether each TCR beta V gene segment acted as functional or pseudogenic. Alongside the repertoire data, information on donor age, sex, ethnicity and CMV serostatus was compiled. Genome-wide SNP genotypes for about three fifths of the roughly 700 donors were used in a later genetic analysis, which treated that subset as a discovery cohort. All discovery cohort repertoires had been generated on a single sequencing platform. Both class I and class II loci were covered by HLA typing, at four-digit resolution. The number of donors typed differed by locus, with about 629-640 for A, B, C, DRB1 and DQB1, 522 for DQA1, about 610 for DPA1, and 400 to 490 for DPB1. About five DR-DQ haplotypes were handled as single units for association and clustering, since linkage in the cohort was strong. Across under 500 genotyped donors of the cohort, an average of about 200,000 unique TCR beta nucleotide sequences per donor were sequenced, and roughly 20% of those sequences were non-productive. Paper-wide results and their limitations: The classifier was reported to diagnose cytomegalovirus status with high specificity and sensitivity in both the original cohort and the validation cohort. A later analysis found that TCR association rates varied across HLA loci, with DRB1 alleles showing the most associated TCRs and HLA-C alleles the fewest. When HLA alleles, especially DR and DQ, strongly co-occurred, attributing TCR associations to individual alleles was difficult. According to a later analysis, parvovirus B19, influenza, CMV and Epstein-Barr virus appeared linked to several top co-occurrence clusters. Correlated functional status among segregating V segments might reflect linkage disequilibrium, but an unknown experimental factor could not be ruled out. Some 15 rarely observed V segments, including chromosome 9 orphons, were excluded from the earlier analysis of 550 to 700 of the donors because counts were too low. A later analysis found that HLA-associated TCR beta chains were more clonally expanded and had lower generation probabilities than equally common non-associated chains. According to the authors, the approach could potentially be generalized to other disease states and immunological phenotypes. Specific HLA alleles were associated with 16,951 TCR beta sequences at a false discovery rate of 0.05 in a later analysis. A further reported finding was that TCR beta sequences accurately predicted the HLA-A and HLA-B alleles for most subjects in the first cohort. Because some donors lacked HLA typing at each locus, the association tests relied only on the typed subset. The only immune exposure information available for the cohort was CMV serostatus. Compared with the roughly 600-donor mean, donors in an Asian-associated ancestry cluster had fewer N-insertions in productive TCRs, according to a later genetic analysis. The cohort was sequenced for TCR beta chains only, and without alpha or paired-chain data the features that could be detected were limited. A group of highly shared sequence variants was considered likely to be a technical artifact of the sequencing pipeline. A later analysis found that most CMV-associated TCR beta chains appeared HLA-restricted, with HLA associations seemingly driven largely by CMV exposure. In vitro tests confirmed that a few of the cytomegalovirus-associated TCR beta chains recognize cytomegalovirus antigens. In the study, approximately 160 TCR beta chains were listed as associated with cytomegalovirus. The presence/absence analyses assumed that sequencing depth was roughly uniform across donors, and that assumption may not be true. Broadly in line with IMGT annotations, most TCR beta V segments showed up in productive rearrangements about 90% or about 30% of the time in an earlier analysis of 450 to 750 of the donors. An association between a missense DCLRE1C variant and V-gene and J-gene trimming of TCR beta chains was found in a later genetic analysis and replicated in an independent cohort. Most TCR sequences were observed very rarely across donors, whereas some public TCRs were present in many individuals. Some IMGT-functional V segments, including TRBV6-2 and TRBV6-3, could not be told apart with the 87-base-pair reads, so those segments were excluded.

In total, about 650 healthy bone marrow donors made up the cohort. At the time of sampling, every cohort member was nominally healthy, though immune exposures that went unrecorded were likely present. The donor tested CMV seropositive and was one of the 289 seropositive cohort members. A peripheral blood sample was collected from each donor, and TCR beta sequencing was performed on peripheral blood mononuclear cells. The Qiagen DNeasy Blood Extraction Kit was used to extract genomic DNA from the blood cell samples. CDR3 length: 14 amino acids, cysteine to phenylalanine. The read is trimmed to its CDR3 DNA, 42 bases read in frame from base 1. V trim: 4 bases; J trim: 0 bases; unmatched bases: 3. Taken from the germline V gene, the CDR1 and CDR2 loops are KGHSH and LQKENI. Libraries were prepared through the immunoSEQ multiplex PCR assay. For the multiplex PCR, a mixture combining 60 forward primers for TCR Vbeta segments and 13 reverse primers for TCR Jbeta segments was used. The CDR3 region of rearranged TCR beta genes was amplified from genomic DNA with a multiplex PCR assay. The amplified TCR beta libraries were sequenced on the Illumina HiSeq System as 87-base-pair reads. The authors processed their data as follows. A later analysis tallied 75 million to 95 million unique TCR beta chains across the 600 to 700 repertoires, and about 12 million of those chains were shared by two or more donors. Raw reads were error-corrected and collapsed into unique sequences with a nearest-neighbor algorithm that merged closely related sequences to remove PCR and sequencing errors. Alignment of CDR3 sequences to IMGT reference sequences was used to assign V, D and J gene segments. For a sequence to be retained, a match of at least six nucleotides was required to both a V gene segment and a J gene segment. A rearrangement was called productive if the CDR3 had no stop codons and remained in frame with V and J, and every other rearrangement was called non-productive. CDR3 was defined by IMGT convention, running from the second conserved V-encoded cysteine to the conserved J-encoded phenylalanine. The earlier analysis of some 540 of the donors excluded any sequence lacking an unambiguous match to a single V gene segment. In an earlier analysis of several hundred of the donors, a V segment was called functional when productive rearrangements were above 56.7%, and segregating when the standard deviation between donors exceeded 5%. To diagnose cytomegalovirus status from the catalog of TCR beta chain sequences, a statistical classification framework was built. A later analysis assigned V and J genes by comparing TCR nucleotide sequences with IMGT/GENE-DB human TR gene sequences. A later analysis assigned CDR3 sequences and most-parsimonious VDJ recombination scenarios with the TCRdist pipeline. A later analysis defined each TCR beta chain by its CDR3 amino acid sequence plus V-gene family, and excluded reads lacking a unique V-gene family. To address suspected cross-contamination and a sequencing artifact, a later analysis removed roughly 640 highly shared, low-generation-probability nucleotide sequences. A later analysis calculated a clonal expansion index for each public chain from normalized within-repertoire ranks of inferred template counts. In a later analysis, generation probabilities were computed with a VDJ recombination model fitted to out-of-frame rearrangements, and the resulting probabilities were checked against IGoR. Hypergeometric tests were used in a later analysis to score TCR-TCR, TCR-HLA and TCR-CMV co-occurrence, with a repertoire-size bias correction applied to the TCR pairs. A later analysis estimated false discovery rates by permuting HLA or CMV assignments 20 times. In a later analysis, co-occurring TCRs were grouped using DBSCAN, and TCRdist sequence similarity was added for clustering within HLA-allele-positive subsets. For co-occurrence clustering, repertoires with fewer than 30,000 or more than 120,000 public chains were excluded, along with 5 or 6 repertoires with anomalous nucleotide sharing. TCRdb obtained this table from immuneACCESS and retained in-frame rearrangements with V and J assigned. These tables miss some clones; where compared with another copy, unresolved V genes account for less than half of the shortfall, and the remainder is unexplained. That table supplies the V and J calls and clone size; D and trimming were determined from the DNA. The sample table holds 90,000 to 120,000 clones, of which over 65% were seen once. The leading ten clones occupy 14% of the sample.

This receptor was taken from a woman in her thirties or forties in good health and CMV-seropositive. The sequencing input was PBMCs. The rearrangement combines TRBV18 with TRBJ2-7, and 7 junctional nucleotides match TRBD2. The DNA reads TGTGCCAGCTCACTCCGGGGGGACTCCTACGAGCAGTACTTC. Its translation reads: CASSLRGDSYEQYF.